This T cell receptor beta chain was recovered during a study of control samples from healthy donors and cancer patients. V was clipped by 4 bases and J by 2 bases; unmatched bases: 6. Germline CDR1 reads SGHRS; CDR2 reads YFSETQ. The CDR3 has 16 amino acids. This table comes from immunoSEQ multiplex PCR, and its TCRdb copy is limited to in-frame clones, with some not included. In the table there are approximately 100,000 clones, approximately 92% of which are singletons. The rearrangement uses TRBV5-1 and TRBJ2-3, with 11 bases identical to TRBD2. This TCR was sampled from a human donor in good health. The donor label of this sample is uncertain. The sample taken for sequencing was blood. The CDR3, as DNA: TGCGCCAGCAGCCCGGGGACTAGCGGACCCACAGATACGCAGTATTTT. This codes for CASSPGTSGPTDTQYF.